The sequence of this T cell receptor beta chain was determined in a study of blood T cells in healthy people across ages. With regard to this clonotype: As yet, its antigen is unknown.

Each of the donors had 9 to 10 milliliters of peripheral blood drawn into EDTA-treated Vacutainer tubes. Notes on the study in general: PBMCs were not sorted, which prevented a conclusive comparison of naive versus antigen-experienced cells. Naive T cell percentage and TCR beta diversity correlated strongly.

CDR1 is LGHDT and CDR2 is YNNKEL in the germline V gene (reference sequence). The CDR3 consists of 15 residues. The J segment lost 4 bases and the V segment lost 3 bases, leaving 9 bases of the junction unmatched. A second about 6 to 12 cycle PCR used barcoded and J-beta primers. A template-switch adaptor that had 12 random nucleotides put a tag on each cDNA molecule. MiXCR, applied by TCRdb to the 5' RACE reads, yields one record per CDR3 protein. The table lists over 1,500,000 distinct CDR3 sequences, roughly two fifths of them singletons. Sequencing used blood. This receptor was obtained from a human donor in good health. The chain employs TRBV3-1 and TRBJ2-7; 7 nucleotides line up with TRBD1. The CDR3 coding sequence is TGTGCCAGCAGCCAGGCAGGGGGAAGGATATACGAGCAGTACTTC. This sequence encodes CASSQAGGRIYEQYF.